This T cell receptor beta chain was captured by sequencing in a study of cytomegalovirus exposure and HLA in healthy donors. 60 Vbeta and 13 Jbeta primers were used in PCR. The protocol was immunoSEQ multiplex PCR, while the TCRdb copy is restricted to in-frame clones and leaves out a portion. The sample holds under 200,000 clones, roughly 60% seen once. The CDR3 contains 12 residues. V shed 4 bases and J shed 10 bases, with 13 bases lying between them. Germline CDR1 reads SNHLY; CDR2 reads FYNNEI. Sequencing input: PBMCs. The TCR originated in a man between 40 and 49 years old in good health and CMV-seronegative. The rearrangement joins TRBV2 to TRBJ1-2; no reliable D call. The DNA for the CDR3 is TGTGCCAGCAGTGTAAGCGAGTCTCTCTACACCTTC. It specifies CASSVSESLYTF.